Presented here are 4 T cell receptor beta chains from one specimen sequenced in a study of cytomegalovirus exposure and HLA in healthy donors. Method: immunoSEQ multiplex PCR; TCRdb's copy keeps in-frame clones and lacks some. The table records 65,000 to 90,000 clones, 85% to 95% of them present only once. The sequenced material came from PBMCs. The receptors stem from a man younger than 30 in good health and CMV-seronegative.

This clone was detected once. The chain uses TRBV5-1 and TRBJ1-3; D remains unclear. Trimming took 0 bases from V and 1 from J, leaving 14 bases between them. This CDR3 contains 17 residues. Germline V gene sequence: CDR1 SGHRS, CDR2 YFSETQ. The CDR3 nucleotides read TGCGCCAGCAGCTTGGAGTTCCCAAGCGTGTCTGGAAACACCATATATTTT. Its translation is CASSLEFPSVSGNTIYF.

The chain combines TRBV29-1 with TRBJ1-2, with D uncertain. Germline CDR1 is SQVTM and CDR2 is ANQGSEA. Trimming removed 6 bases from V and 8 bases from J, with 19 bases in between. The CDR3 covers 13 residues. In DNA form, the CDR3 reads TGCAGCGTCAGGACTATCCCTAAGCGGGGCTACACCTTC. This sequence encodes CSVRTIPKRGYTF.

The CDR3 sequence: CTSQSTGSSNQPQHF. For the CDR3, the DNA is TGCACCAGCCAATCGACAGGGAGCAGCAATCAGCCCCAGCATTTT. The gene calls are TRBV1 and TRBJ1-5; the listed D gene, TRBD1, was not tested against the DNA. TRBV1 represents a pseudogene. There are 15 residues in the CDR3.

CDR3 bases: TGTGCCAGCAGCGATCAGGGATTCGGCAATCAGCCCCAGCATTTT. This translates into CASSDQGFGNQPQHF. The chain is built from TRBV27 and TRBJ1-5; tentative D call: TRBD1 (5 bases). Trimming left V 6 bases short and J 2 bases short, with 14 bases between. Germline lookup yields CDR1 MNHEY and CDR2 SMNVEV (reference sequence). This CDR3 contains 15 residues.